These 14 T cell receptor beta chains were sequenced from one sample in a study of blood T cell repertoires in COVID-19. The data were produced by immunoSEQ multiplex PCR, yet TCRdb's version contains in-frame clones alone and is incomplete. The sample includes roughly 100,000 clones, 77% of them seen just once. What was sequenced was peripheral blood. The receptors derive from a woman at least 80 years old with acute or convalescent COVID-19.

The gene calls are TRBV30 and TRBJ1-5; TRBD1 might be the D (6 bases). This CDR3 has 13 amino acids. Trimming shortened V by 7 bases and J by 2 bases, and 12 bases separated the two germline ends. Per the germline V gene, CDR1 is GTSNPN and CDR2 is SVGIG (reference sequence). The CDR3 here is CALGKGGNQPQHF. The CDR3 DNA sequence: TGTGCCTTGGGGAAGGGGGGCAATCAGCCCCAGCATTTT.

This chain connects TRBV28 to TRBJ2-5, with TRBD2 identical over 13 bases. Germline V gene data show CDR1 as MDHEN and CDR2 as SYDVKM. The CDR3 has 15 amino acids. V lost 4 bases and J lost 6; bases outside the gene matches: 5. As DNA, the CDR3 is TGTGCCAGCAGTTCCGGACTAGCGGGAGTGAAGACCCAGTACTTC. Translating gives CASSSGLAGVKTQYF. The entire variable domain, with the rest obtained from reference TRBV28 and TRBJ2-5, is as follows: DVKVTQSSRYLVKRTGEKVFLECVQDMDHENMFWYRQDPGLGLRLIYFSYDVKMKEKGDIPEGYSVSREKKERFSLILESASTNQTSMYLCASSSGLAGVKTQYFGPGTRLLVL.

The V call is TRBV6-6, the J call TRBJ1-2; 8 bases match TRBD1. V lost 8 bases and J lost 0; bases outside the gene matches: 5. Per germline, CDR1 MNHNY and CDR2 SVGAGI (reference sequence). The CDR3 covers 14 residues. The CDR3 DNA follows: TGTGCCAGCGCGGGACAGGCCTCTAACTATGGCTACACCTTC. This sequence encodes CASAGQASNYGYTF.

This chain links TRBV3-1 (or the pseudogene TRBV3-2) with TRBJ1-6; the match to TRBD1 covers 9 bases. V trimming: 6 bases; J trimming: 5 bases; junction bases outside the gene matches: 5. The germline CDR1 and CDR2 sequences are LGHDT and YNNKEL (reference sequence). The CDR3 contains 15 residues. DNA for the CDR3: TGTGCCAGCAGTACGGGACAGGGTAATAATTCACCCCTCCACTTT. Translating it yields CASSTGQGNNSPLHF.

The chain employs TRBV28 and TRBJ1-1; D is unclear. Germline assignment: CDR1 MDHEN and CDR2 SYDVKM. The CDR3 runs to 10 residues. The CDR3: CVAKDTEAFF. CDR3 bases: TGTGTGGCAAAAGACACTGAAGCTTTCTTT.

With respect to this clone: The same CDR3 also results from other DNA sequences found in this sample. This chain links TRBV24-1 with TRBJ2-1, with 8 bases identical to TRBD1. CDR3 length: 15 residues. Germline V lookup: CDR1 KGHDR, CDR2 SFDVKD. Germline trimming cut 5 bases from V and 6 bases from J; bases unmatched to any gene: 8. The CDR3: CATSALGQGSNEQFF. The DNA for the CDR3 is TGTGCCACCAGTGCCCTTGGACAGGGTTCCAATGAGCAGTTCTTC.

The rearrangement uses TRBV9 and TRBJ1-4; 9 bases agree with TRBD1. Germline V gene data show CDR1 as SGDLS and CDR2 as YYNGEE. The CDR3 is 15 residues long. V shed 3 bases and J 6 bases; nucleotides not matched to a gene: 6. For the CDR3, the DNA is TGTGCCAGCAGCGGGGACAGGGTGTATGATGAAAAACTGTTTTTT. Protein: CASSGDRVYDEKLFF.

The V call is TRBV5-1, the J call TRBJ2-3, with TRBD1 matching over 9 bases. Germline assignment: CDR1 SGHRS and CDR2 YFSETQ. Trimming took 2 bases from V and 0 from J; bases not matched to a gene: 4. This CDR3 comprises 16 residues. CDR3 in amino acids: CASSLGTGFSTDTQYF. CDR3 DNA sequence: TGCGCCAGCAGCTTAGGGACAGGGTTCAGCACAGATACGCAGTATTTT.

CDR3 region: CASSLVTSGVPYEQYF. CDR3 in DNA: TGTGCCAGCAGCTTAGTGACTAGCGGGGTCCCTTACGAGCAGTACTTC. This rearrangement joins TRBV7-6 to TRBJ2-7, with TRBD2 matching 11 bases. Germline V gives CDR1 SGHVS, CDR2 FNYEAQ. This CDR3 is built from 16 residues. The V and J ends lost 1 base and 4 bases, in that order; junction bases with no gene match: 6. Full variable domain (remainder filled in from reference TRBV7-6 and TRBJ2-7): GAGVSQSPRYKVTKRGQDVALRCDPISGHVSLYWYRQALGQGPEFLTYFNYEAQQDKSGLPNDRFSAERPEGSISTLTIQRTEQRDSAMYRCASSLVTSGVPYEQYFGPGTRLTVT.

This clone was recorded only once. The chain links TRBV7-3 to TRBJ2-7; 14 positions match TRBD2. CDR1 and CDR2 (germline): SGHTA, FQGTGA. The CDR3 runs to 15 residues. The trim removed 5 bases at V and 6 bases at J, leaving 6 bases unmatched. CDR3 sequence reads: CASSLGLAGGGEQYF. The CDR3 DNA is TGTGCCAGCAGCCTCGGACTAGCGGGAGGCGGCGAGCAGTACTTC.

The CDR3 sequence is CASSPQDTGTDTQYF. DNA for the CDR3: TGTGCCAGCTCACCTCAGGACACGGGCACAGATACGCAGTATTTT. V gene TRBV18 combines with J gene TRBJ2-3; perhaps TRBD1 as D (5 bases). Trimming left V 3 bases short and J 1 base short, with 11 bases between. The CDR3 is made up of 15 amino acids. CDR1 and CDR2 (germline): KGHSH, LQKENI.

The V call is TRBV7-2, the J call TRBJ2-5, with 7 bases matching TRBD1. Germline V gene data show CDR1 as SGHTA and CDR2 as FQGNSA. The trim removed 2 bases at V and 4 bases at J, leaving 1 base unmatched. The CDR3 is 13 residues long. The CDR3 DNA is TGTGCCAGCAGCTTAAGACAGGGAGAGACCCAGTACTTC. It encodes CASSLRQGETQYF.

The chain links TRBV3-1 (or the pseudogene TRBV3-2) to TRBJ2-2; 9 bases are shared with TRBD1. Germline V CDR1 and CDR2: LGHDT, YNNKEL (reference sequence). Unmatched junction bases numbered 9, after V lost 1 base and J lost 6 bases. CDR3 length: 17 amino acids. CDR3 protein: CASSQVTGTGRSGELFF. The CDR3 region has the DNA TGTGCCAGCAGCCAAGTCACCGGGACAGGGCGGTCCGGGGAGCTGTTTTTT.

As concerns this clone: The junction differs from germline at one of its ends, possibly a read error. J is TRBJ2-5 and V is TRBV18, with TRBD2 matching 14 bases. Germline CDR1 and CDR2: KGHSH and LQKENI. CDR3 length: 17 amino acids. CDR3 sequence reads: CANSPLRLAGGEETQYF. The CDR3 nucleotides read TGTGCCAACTCACCCCTCCGACTAGCGGGAGGGGAAGAGACCCAGTACTTC.